The 18 T cell receptor beta chains reported below all come from one sample, sequenced in a study of graft-versus-host responses after intestinal transplantation. This table comes from immunoSEQ multiplex PCR, and its TCRdb copy is limited to in-frame clones, with some not included. The table has fewer than 95,000 clones, just under 95% seen once; the top ten hold roughly 0.4%. The antigens for these receptors are not known. The sequences come from unstimulated CD8+ T cells sorted from spleen or lymph node cells, collected before transplant. These receptors were collected from a human donor who was the organ donor for an intestinal transplant.

The chain is built from TRBV2 and TRBJ2-1, with a possible D match to TRBD2 (6 bases). Between the trimmed V and J ends, which lost 9 bases and 8 bases, there was a span of 20 bases. Looked up from germline, CDR1 is SNHLY and CDR2 is FYNNEI. The CDR3 is 14 residues long. In nucleotides, the CDR3 is TGTGCCAGTCAAGGAACCACTAGCCCCCATGAGCAGTTCTTC. Encoded protein: CASQGTTSPHEQFF.

This chain connects TRBV9 to TRBJ1-3; D gene unclear. Looked up from germline, CDR1 is SGDLS and CDR2 is YYNGEE. Trimming pared 4 bases from V and 5 bases from J, leaving 19 bases between. The CDR3 totals 16 residues. This CDR3 is CASSPSGGNPRNTIYF. In DNA form, the CDR3 reads TGTGCCAGCAGCCCCTCCGGAGGCAACCCCCGAAACACCATATATTTT.

This clone appeared a few times. This rearrangement joins TRBV28 to TRBJ1-3; D gene unclear. The V gene's germline CDR1 is MDHEN and CDR2 SYDVKM. The CDR3 totals 12 residues. V shed 10 bases and J shed 3 bases, with 10 bases lying between them. The CDR3 protein is CATSGIGNTIYF. The DNA for the CDR3 is TGTGCCACCTCAGGTATTGGAAACACCATATATTTT.

The gene calls are TRBV4-2 and TRBJ2-5; no clear D. The end of the DNA is better explained by TRBJ2-7, so the J call may be wrong. The CDR3 spans 13 residues. The V gene's germline CDR1 is LGHNA and CDR2 YNFKEQ. Here the CDR3 reads CASSQASVYEQYF. The CDR3 coding sequence is TGTGCCAGCAGCCAAGCATCCGTATACGAGCAGTACTTC.

A single count supports this clone. This chain joins TRBV7-3 and TRBJ1-1; D is possibly TRBD1 (6 bases). Germline CDR1 SGHTA, CDR2 FQGTGA. Trimming shortened V by 1 base and J by 1 base, and 13 bases separated the two germline ends. The CDR3 consists of 16 residues. CDR3 amino acids: CASSLRGLEGNTEAFF. The CDR3 bases are TGTGCCAGCAGCTTAAGGGGGCTTGAGGGGAACACTGAAGCTTTCTTT.

Written as DNA, the CDR3 is TGTGCCAGCAGTTTGCGGGGGGCAACCTACAATGAGCAGTTCTTC. Translation gives CASSLRGATYNEQFF. The chain employs TRBV27 and TRBJ2-1, with 8 bases matching TRBD2. Germline assignment: CDR1 MNHEY and CDR2 SMNVEV (reference sequence). The CDR3 contains 15 residues. J gave up 2 bases and V 3 bases, and 3 bases lay outside the gene matches.

The rearrangement links TRBV19 to TRBJ2-7; TRBD1 aligns across 7 bases. CDR1 is LNHDA and CDR2 is SQIVND in the germline V gene (reference sequence). The CDR3 sequence is 14 residues long. V shed 3 bases and J 7 bases; nucleotides not matched to a gene: 9. The CDR3 region has the DNA TGTGCCAGTAGTATCATCGGACAGGCTTCGGAGCAGTACTTC. The encoded protein is CASSIIGQASEQYF.

J is TRBJ2-1 and V is TRBV4-3, with D tentatively TRBD2 (5 bases). In germline, CDR1 is LGHNA, CDR2 YSLEER. With 0 bases removed from V and 2 bases from J, the gap between germline ends came to 8 bases. CDR3 length: 15 residues. The CDR3 is CASSQDRTPYNEQFF. The CDR3 DNA sequence: TGCGCCAGCAGCCAAGATAGGACTCCCTACAATGAGCAGTTCTTC.

The chain recombines TRBV30 with TRBJ2-2, with D hard to call. CDR1 is GTSNPN and CDR2 is SVGIG in the germline V gene (reference sequence). Trimming took 2 bases from V and 5 from J, leaving 6 bases between them. This CDR3 region has 12 residues. CDR3 loop: CAWSPSTGELFF. The CDR3 nucleotides are TGTGCCTGGAGTCCGTCTACCGGGGAGCTGTTTTTT.

The chain links TRBV6-1 to TRBJ1-5; a possible D gene is TRBD1 (5 bases). Looked up from germline, CDR1 is MNHNS and CDR2 is SASEGT. V lost 7 bases, J lost 10 bases, and 23 bases lay in between. The length of the CDR3 is 15 residues. The DNA for the CDR3 is TGTGCCAGCACTAAGCCCGACAGCAAGATTCAACCCCAGCATTTT. Protein sequence: CASTKPDSKIQPQHF.

This chain links TRBV28 with TRBJ2-7; 8 nucleotides line up with TRBD1. This CDR3 has 14 amino acids. Trimming cost V 4 bases and J 0 bases; bases outside gene matches: 2. Germline CDR1 and CDR2: MDHEN and SYDVKM. CDR3: CASSYRGSSYEQYF. The CDR3 DNA reads TGTGCCAGCAGTTACAGGGGGAGCTCCTACGAGCAGTACTTC. The full variable domain, its missing parts supplied by reference TRBV28 and TRBJ2-7, is DVKVTQSSRYLVKRTGEKVFLECVQDMDHENMFWYRQDPGLGLRLIYFSYDVKMKEKGDIPEGYSVSREKKERFSLILESASTNQTSMYLCASSYRGSSYEQYFGPGTRLTVT.

The rearrangement uses TRBV5-1 and TRBJ2-1; 11 positions match TRBD2. The CDR3 covers 16 residues. Germline-derived CDR1 and CDR2 are SGHRS and YFSETQ. V gave up 4 bases and J gave up 7 bases; unmatched junction bases: 10. CDR3 in DNA: TGCGCCAGCAGCCCCAGACTAGCGGGGATCTATAATGAGCAGTTCTTC. Translated, it gives CASSPRLAGIYNEQFF.

The genes are TRBV7-9 and TRBJ2-1, with a possible D match to TRBD1 (6 bases). Between the trimmed V and J ends, which lost 8 bases and 9 bases, there was a span of 14 bases. The CDR3 loop spans 12 amino acids. In germline, CDR1 is SEHNR, CDR2 FQNEAQ (reference sequence). CDR3 coding DNA: TGTGCCAGCCCCACAGGGTCTGGTGAGCAGTTCTTC. Encoded protein: CASPTGSGEQFF.

The V call is TRBV7-6, the J call TRBJ1-4; TRBD1 is a possible D gene (5 bases). The CDR3 totals 15 residues. CDR1 and CDR2 (germline): SGHVS, FNYEAQ. The V and J ends lost 6 bases and 6 bases respectively, with 17 bases between them. The CDR3 protein is CASRNRPTGDEKLFF. As DNA, the CDR3 is TGTGCCAGCAGGAACAGGCCGACGGGGGATGAAAAACTGTTTTTT.

The gene calls are TRBV2 and TRBJ2-2, with 13 bases aligning to TRBD2. Unmatched junction bases numbered 3, after V lost 5 bases and J lost 6 bases. In germline, CDR1 is SNHLY, CDR2 FYNNEI. The CDR3 is 15 residues long. The CDR3 protein is CASSPGTSGAGELFF. The DNA of the CDR3 is TGTGCCAGCAGTCCTGGGACTAGCGGGGCCGGGGAGCTGTTTTTT. The full variable domain, completed using reference TRBV2 and TRBJ2-2, is EPEVTQTPSHQVTQMGQEVILRCVPISNHLYFYWYRQILGQKVEFLVSFYNNEISEKSEIFDDQFSVERPDGSNFTLKIRSTKLEDSAMYFCASSPGTSGAGELFFGEGSRLTVL.

The chain combines TRBV7-2 with TRBJ2-1, with TRBD2 as a possible D gene (5 bases). With 5 bases removed from V and 4 bases from J, the gap between germline ends came to 6 bases. Germline assignment: CDR1 SGHTA and CDR2 FQGNSA. The CDR3 spans 12 residues. The DNA for the CDR3 is TGTGCCAGCAGCGGACTGTACAATGAGCAGTTCTTC. It is translated as CASSGLYNEQFF.

The chain uses TRBV9 and TRBJ2-5, with 7 positions matching TRBD1. Matching the DNA end better, TRBJ2-7 makes the J call doubtful. Germline V gives CDR1 SGDLS, CDR2 YYNGEE. The CDR3 sequence is 15 residues long. The CDR3 protein is CASSAGQASSYEQYF. The CDR3 DNA sequence: TGTGCCAGCAGCGCAGGACAGGCGAGCTCCTACGAGCAGTACTTC.

The count of this clone is one. The rearrangement joins TRBV5-1 to TRBJ2-1; a possible D gene is TRBD2 (5 bases). CDR1 SGHRS and CDR2 YFSETQ come from the germline V gene. V gave up 5 bases and J gave up 7 bases, with 10 bases separating them. The CDR3 is 12 amino acids. The CDR3 reads CASREVGNEQFF. CDR3 DNA sequence: TGCGCCAGCAGGGAGGTAGGGAATGAGCAGTTCTTC.